Below are 21 T cell receptor beta chains sequenced from a single sample in a study of T cells after yellow fever vaccination. TCRdb re-called the 5' RACE reads with MiXCR, one entry per CDR3 protein. This table has over 150,000 distinct CDR3 sequences, more than 5.5% appearing once. This sample comprised CD4+ T cells sorted from PBMCs, obtained 5 days after the first yellow fever vaccination. All receptors derive from a man in his late teens or twenties who received the YFV17D yellow fever vaccine.

This sequence joins TRBV5-1 and TRBJ2-1, with 7 positions matching TRBD1. This CDR3 region has 13 residues. Per germline, CDR1 SGHRS and CDR2 YFSETQ. V dropped 4 bases and J dropped 8; count of bases not matched to a gene: 6. The CDR3 region is CASSVNRGDEQFF. Here the CDR3 DNA reads TGCGCCAGCAGCGTAAACAGGGGCGATGAGCAGTTCTTC.

Ten or more counts support this clonotype. V is TRBV19 and J is TRBJ2-3; D ambiguous. Trimming cost V 3 bases and J 3 bases, with 10 bases left between them. CDR3 length equals 14 residues. In germline, CDR1 is LNHDA, CDR2 SQIVND (reference sequence). The CDR3 spells CASSMAQKTDTQYF. CDR3 sequence (DNA): TGTGCCAGTAGTATGGCGCAGAAAACAGATACGCAGTATTTT.

The rearrangement joins TRBV4-2 to TRBJ2-7, with 11 positions matching TRBD2. The CDR3 extends over 18 amino acids. Trimming removed 1 base from V and 3 bases from J; junction bases left unmatched: 11. Looked up from germline, CDR1 is LGHNA and CDR2 is YNFKEQ. In nucleotides, the CDR3 is TGTGCCAGCAGCCAAGTGGCGGGGACCGGGACTAGCGGCTACGAGCAGTACGTC. It encodes CASSQVAGTGTSGYEQYV.

The chain joins TRBV19 to TRBJ1-1; D gene uncertain. Trimming cost V 5 bases and J 0 bases, with 10 bases left between them. The CDR3 has 14 residues. Germline V lookup: CDR1 LNHDA, CDR2 SQIVND (reference sequence). This CDR3 reads CASSLRALNTEAFF. The CDR3 region has the DNA TGTGCCAGTAGTCTCCGGGCTCTGAACACTGAAGCTTTCTTT.

In its sample, this clonotype was seen a few times. This chain uses TRBV28 with TRBJ2-5, with D unresolved. Between the trimmed V and J ends, which lost 2 bases and 4 bases, there was a span of 5 bases. The CDR3 is 12 amino acids. CDR1 is MDHEN and CDR2 is SYDVKM in the germline V gene. DNA of the CDR3: TGTGCCAGCAGTTTAAGGGTAGAGACCCAGTACTTC. Protein product: CASSLRVETQYF.

In its sample, this clonotype was seen many times. This chain joins TRBV9 and TRBJ2-2, with a tentative D call TRBD2 (6 bases). This CDR3 is 17 amino acids long. Germline V gene lookup returns CDR1 SGDLS and CDR2 YYNGEE. The germline V and J ends were trimmed by 4 bases and 8 bases, with 24 bases remaining between them. The CDR3 loop reads CASSPTPGGSFLGELFF. CDR3 in DNA: TGTGCCAGCAGCCCGACCCCCGGGGGTTCATTTTTAGGGGAGCTGTTTTTT.

This clonotype was detected many times. CDR3 sequence: CAISEGQPIYGYTF. The CDR3 DNA is TGTGCCATCAGTGAAGGGCAGCCCATCTATGGCTACACCTTC. V gene TRBV10-3 combines with J gene TRBJ1-2; D call uncertain. This CDR3 comprises 14 residues. Germline V gene sequence: CDR1 ENHRY, CDR2 SYGVKD. V was shortened by 3 bases and J by 4 bases, with 12 bases between the two germline ends.

This clonotype came up many times. The CDR3 DNA follows: TGCGCCAGCAGCTTGGCCAGGGGATACGAGCAGTACGTC. It is translated as CASSLARGYEQYV. This chain connects TRBV5-1 to TRBJ2-7; D is perhaps TRBD1 (6 bases). V lost 0 bases and J lost 4, with 8 bases in between. There are 13 residues in the CDR3. CDR1 and CDR2 (germline): SGHRS, YFSETQ.

This clonotype occurred many times. The rearrangement joins TRBV3-1 to TRBJ2-1; 10 nucleotides align to TRBD1. Germline CDR1 LGHDT, CDR2 YNNKEL (reference sequence). The CDR3 covers 15 residues. V shed 6 bases and J 7 bases; nucleotides not matched to a gene: 9. CDR3 protein: CASSKTGGRRNEQFF. CDR3 nucleotide sequence: TGTGCCAGCAGTAAGACAGGGGGCCGGAGGAATGAGCAGTTCTTC.

This clonotype was detected ten times or more. The chain links TRBV21-1 to TRBJ1-5; TRBD1 reflects the table's D call only, with no check against the DNA. TRBV21-1 is a listed pseudogene. This CDR3 spans 14 amino acids. CDR3 protein: CASSKLGVDQPQHF. The CDR3 DNA reads as TGTGCCAGCAGCAAACTAGGGGTGGATCAGCCCCAGCATTTT.

This clonotype was counted between two and nine times. This rearrangement joins TRBV5-1 to TRBJ2-2; D unresolved. Germline assignment: CDR1 SGHRS and CDR2 YFSETQ. This CDR3 region has 16 residues. With 0 bases removed from V and 1 base from J, the gap between germline ends came to 10 bases. The CDR3 loop reads CASSLGRARNTGELFF. The CDR3 coding sequence is TGCGCCAGCAGCTTGGGTAGGGCCCGGAACACCGGGGAGCTGTTTTTT.

This clonotype was detected many times. This sequence joins TRBV3-1 and TRBJ2-3, with 12 positions matching TRBD1. Trimming removed 3 bases from V and 4 bases from J; junction bases left unmatched: 5. CDR1 LGHDT and CDR2 YNNKEL come from the germline V gene (reference sequence). The CDR3 length is 16 residues. CDR3 in DNA: TGTGCCAGCAGCCATCGGGACAGGGGGCAGCCAGATACGCAGTATTTT. Its protein product is CASSHRDRGQPDTQYF.

The J gene is TRBJ2-5, the V gene TRBV29-1; the D is unclear. CDR1 is SQVTM, CDR2 ANQGSEA, per germline. V was cut by 6 bases and J by 0 bases, with 5 bases left in between. This CDR3 comprises 11 residues. The CDR3 loop is CSVRYQETQYF. CDR3 in DNA: TGCAGCGTCAGGTACCAAGAGACCCAGTACTTC.

There are many counts of this clonotype. CDR3 sequence: CASSLTSGRYNEQFF. As DNA, the CDR3 is TGCGCCAGCAGCTTGACTAGCGGGCGATACAATGAGCAGTTCTTC. This chain uses TRBV5-1 with TRBJ2-1, with TRBD2 matching 9 bases. From germline, CDR1 is SGHRS and CDR2 YFSETQ. The CDR3 runs 15 residues. The V and J ends lost 1 base and 4 bases, in that order; junction bases with no gene match: 3. Supplemented by reference TRBV5-1 and TRBJ2-1, the full variable domain reads KAGVTQTPRYLIKTRGQQVTLSCSPISGHRSVSWYQQTPGQGLQFLFEYFSETQRNKGNFPGRFSGRQFSNSRSEMNVSTLELGDSALYLCASSLTSGRYNEQFFGPGTRLTVL.

The chain has TRBV6-1 and TRBJ2-3, with D perhaps matching TRBD2 (5 bases). Per the germline V gene, CDR1 is MNHNS and CDR2 is SASEGT. V was shortened by 5 bases and J by 3 bases, with 18 bases between the two germline ends. This CDR3 contains 16 residues. CDR3 in DNA: TGTGCCAGCAGTAGCCGACGCCGTGGGAGAACAGATACGCAGTATTTT. This gives the protein CASSSRRRGRTDTQYF.

The sample holds many counts of this clonotype. The rearrangement links TRBV24-1 to TRBJ2-3, with D tentatively TRBD1 or TRBD2 (5 bases each). V lost 5 bases and J 10 bases, leaving 12 bases between the germline ends. The germline V gene encodes CDR1 KGHDR and CDR2 SFDVKD. The CDR3 extends over 12 amino acids. CDR3 region: CATSGDGFAQYF. The CDR3 nucleotides read TGTGCCACCAGTGGGGACGGGTTTGCGCAGTATTTT.

This chain links TRBV12-3 or TRBV12-4 with TRBJ1-6; D is unresolved. Trimming cost V 2 bases and J 7 bases, with 6 bases left between them. The CDR3 spans 13 residues. CDR3: CASSLSRNSPLHF. In nucleotides, the CDR3 is TGTGCCAGCAGTTTAAGTCGAAATTCACCCCTCCACTTT.

V usage is TRBV10-2 and J usage is TRBJ2-7, with 8 nucleotides matching TRBD2. CDR3 length: 14 amino acids. After removal of 8 bases from V and 0 bases from J, the junction contained 6 bases not matched to a gene. Germline values: CDR1 WSHSY, CDR2 SAAADI. CDR3 protein: CASRVAGSSYEQYF. CDR3 in DNA: TGCGCCAGCCGAGTAGCGGGGAGCTCCTACGAGCAGTACTTC.

This clonotype was observed a few times. The chain carries TRBV7-2 and TRBJ1-2; no clear D gene. Germline V lookup: CDR1 SGHTA, CDR2 FQGNSA. Trimming took off 1 base at V and 4 bases at J, with 13 bases between the two ends. The CDR3 totals 15 residues. The CDR3 nucleotides are TGTGCCAGCAGCTTAGACAGAGGGTCTACCTATGGCTACACCTTC. It translates to CASSLDRGSTYGYTF.

This clonotype was picked up a small number of times. The CDR3 sequence is CASSLDSGAEGLRGYTF. In DNA, the CDR3 is TGTGCCAGCAGCTTAGATTCAGGGGCGGAGGGACTGAGGGGCTACACCTTC. This chain links TRBV11-2 with TRBJ1-2, with D perhaps TRBD1 (6 bases). Per germline, CDR1 SGHAT and CDR2 FQNNGV. The CDR3 sequence is 17 residues long. The germline V and J ends were trimmed by 0 bases and 8 bases, with 22 bases remaining between them.

At least ten counts were recorded for this clonotype. The rearrangement links TRBV28 to TRBJ2-4; TRBD1 matches at 10 bases. V lost 5 bases and J lost 15; bases outside the gene matches: 10. The germline CDR1 and CDR2 sequences are MDHEN and SYDVKM. The CDR3 loop spans 13 amino acids. CDR3 loop: CASSDRGRWLWYF. For the CDR3, the DNA is TGTGCCAGCAGTGACAGGGGGCGATGGTTGTGGTACTTC.